This T cell receptor (beta chain) was profiled in a study of blood T cell repertoires in COVID-19. At the level of the study: Some COVID-19 samples were acute and others convalescent; all came from the United States, Italy and Spain. The analysed material was cDNA or gDNA that came from T cells, B-cell-depleted T cells, or PBMCs.

The CDR3 spans 15 residues. The J segment lost 3 bases and the V segment lost 1 base, leaving 8 bases of the junction unmatched. The germline V gene has CDR1 GTSNPN and CDR2 SVGIG (reference sequence). Authors' methods: The authors estimated nucleated cell counts from reference gene primer amplification. TCRdb's table, derived via immunoSEQ multiplex PCR, lists solely in-frame clones and lacks some. V and J calls and clone size are as listed in that table; D and trimming were resolved from the DNA. The repertoire holds about 110,000 clones, with approximately 68% as singletons. The rearrangement joins TRBV30 to TRBJ2-7; 8 positions agree with TRBD1. The receptor was derived from a woman aged 60-75 years with acute or convalescent COVID-19. Input material: peripheral blood. The CDR3 loop is CAWSAWDRRDYEQYF. The CDR3 DNA follows: TGTGCCTGGAGTGCCTGGGACAGGCGAGACTACGAGCAGTACTTC.